The present entry profiles one TCR beta chain with its context. Germline V gene sequence: CDR1 MDHEN, CDR2 SYDVKM. Losses at the gene ends were 8 bases for V and 4 bases for J; bases not matched to a gene: 15. The CDR3 length is 16 residues. This sample was included in a study of cytomegalovirus exposure and HLA in healthy donors. Primers included in the PCR were 60 Vbeta and 13 Jbeta primers. Clones were read by immunoSEQ multiplex PCR, and TCRdb kept only the in-frame ones, dropping some. This table holds fewer than 250,000 clones, more than 80% found once. This chain joins TRBV28 and TRBJ2-3; 7 bases match TRBD2. Sequenced input: PBMCs. The clonotype originates from a man aged 30-40 years in good health and CMV-seronegative. The CDR3 spells CASVKPGLPLADTQYF. For the CDR3, the DNA is TGTGCCAGCGTAAAACCGGGACTACCTTTGGCAGATACGCAGTATTTT.